The 29 T cell receptor beta chains below come from one sample, sequenced in a study of OX40 agonist ivuxolimab in advanced cancers. Libraries came from the immunoSEQ multiplex PCR assay. TCRdb provides this immuneACCESS table in a form limited to in-frame rearrangements. Some clones are lacking; in checked studies, under half of them reflect an unresolved V gene, and why the rest are absent is not known. This sample gives about 61,000 clones in total; over 80% of them show up just once. Roughly 21% of the sample belongs to the ten largest clones. The source material was CD4+ or CD8+ T cells sorted from blood, sampled in a trial of the OX40 agonist ivuxolimab. The receptors here all came from an adult with an advanced solid tumor such as melanoma, head and neck, liver or kidney cancer.

The genes are TRBV4-1 and TRBJ2-3; D call uncertain. The V end was cut by 3 bases, the J end by 6 bases, with 10 bases between. Germline V gives CDR1 MGHRA, CDR2 YSYEKL. The CDR3 is 13 residues long. CDR3 nucleotides: TGCGCCAGCAGCCAGTTTCTCGGGGATACGCAGTATTTT. This sequence encodes CASSQFLGDTQYF.

The chain uses TRBV6-6 and TRBJ2-7, with D perhaps TRBD1 or TRBD2 (5 bases each). The CDR3 loop spans 14 amino acids. Trimming took 2 bases from V and 2 from J, leaving 10 bases between them. CDR1 and CDR2 from the germline V gene are MNHNY and SVGAGI (reference sequence). The CDR3 DNA sequence: TGTGCCAGCAGTTACGCTCCGGGACCCTACGAGCAGTACTTC. Translating it yields CASSYAPGPYEQYF.

This chain uses TRBV5-1 with TRBJ2-1, with D hard to call. Per germline, CDR1 SGHRS and CDR2 YFSETQ. Trimming removed 0 bases from V and 0 bases from J, with 1 base in between. This CDR3 is built from 13 residues. This chain's CDR3 is CASSLDSYNEQFF. CDR3 bases: TGCGCCAGCAGCTTGGACTCCTACAATGAGCAGTTCTTC. The full variable domain, completed using reference TRBV5-1 and TRBJ2-1, is KAGVTQTPRYLIKTRGQQVTLSCSPISGHRSVSWYQQTPGQGLQFLFEYFSETQRNKGNFPGRFSGRQFSNSRSEMNVSTLELGDSALYLCASSLDSYNEQFFGPGTRLTVL.

Points on this clone: Other nucleotide sequences from this sample produce the same CDR3. The rearrangement joins TRBV28 to TRBJ1-3; D ambiguous. Trimming took 3 bases from V and 0 from J, leaving 6 bases between them. Germline V CDR1 and CDR2: MDHEN, SYDVKM. The length of the CDR3 is 14 residues. The CDR3 here is CASSFTGSGNTIYF. In nucleotides, the CDR3 is TGTGCCAGCAGTTTTACGGGCTCTGGAAACACCATATATTTT.

As for this clone: A far larger clone differs by one base, so this is likely a read error. This sample also contains other DNA sequences that code for the same CDR3. V is TRBV2 and J is TRBJ1-5, with D unresolved. CDR3 length equals 14 residues. From germline, CDR1 is SNHLY and CDR2 FYNNEI. The CDR3 DNA sequence: TGTGCCAGCAGGGAACCTTATAGCAATCAGCCTCAGCATTTT. Amino acid sequence: CASREPYSNQPQHF. The full variable domain, its missing parts supplied by reference TRBV2 and TRBJ1-5, is EPEVTQTPSHQVTQMGQEVILRCVPISNHLYFYWYRQILGQKVEFLVSFYNNEISEKSEIFDDQFSVERPDGSNFTLKIRSTKLEDSAMYFCASREPYSNQPQHFGDGTRLSIL.

The chain recombines TRBV7-2 with TRBJ1-1, with D tentatively TRBD1 (5 bases). With 4 bases removed from V and 4 bases from J, the gap between germline ends came to 7 bases. The CDR3 extends over 12 amino acids. CDR1 SGHTA and CDR2 FQGNSA come from the germline V gene. The CDR3 DNA reads as TGTGCCAGCAGCTGGGGGTCCACTGAAGCTTTCTTT. Encoded protein: CASSWGSTEAFF.

The rearrangement links TRBV30 to TRBJ1-2; D may be TRBD1 (5 bases). With 1 base removed from V and 4 bases from J, the gap between germline ends came to 13 bases. The CDR3 has 14 residues. Looked up from germline, CDR1 is GTSNPN and CDR2 is SVGIG (reference sequence). The CDR3 here is CAWSARGAPYGYTF. CDR3 bases: TGTGCCTGGAGTGCTCGGGGCGCCCCCTATGGCTACACCTTC.

The rearrangement joins TRBV6-5 to TRBJ1-1; a possible D gene is TRBD1 (5 bases). With 2 bases removed from V and 3 bases from J, the gap between germline ends came to 7 bases. CDR1 and CDR2 from the germline V gene are MNHEY and SVGAGI. The CDR3 extends over 13 amino acids. The CDR3 sequence: CASSYAGDTEAFF. In DNA, the CDR3 is TGTGCCAGCAGTTACGCGGGGGACACTGAAGCTTTCTTT.

This chain uses TRBV19 with TRBJ2-7; D is uncertain. The CDR3 spans 14 residues. Between the trimmed V and J ends, which lost 3 bases and 7 bases, there was a span of 16 bases. Per the germline V gene, CDR1 is LNHDA and CDR2 is SQIVND (reference sequence). In DNA form, the CDR3 reads TGTGCCAGTAGTATCCCATCCAGGTCTTGGGAGCAGTACTTC. Translating it yields CASSIPSRSWEQYF.

This clone was seen only once. J is TRBJ1-6 and V is TRBV4-1; D not certain. CDR3 size: 15 residues. CDR1 is MGHRA and CDR2 is YSYEKL in the germline V gene. V gave up 1 base and J gave up 7 bases, with 11 bases separating them. CDR3 loop: CASSQVGGLNSPLHF. The CDR3 bases are TGCGCCAGCAGCCAAGTCGGCGGCCTGAATTCACCCCTCCACTTT.

The J gene is TRBJ1-4, the V gene TRBV7-8, with D possibly TRBD1 on 6 matching bases. The CDR3 covers 17 residues. CDR1 is SGHVS, CDR2 FQNEAQ, per germline. Trimming shortened V by 5 bases and J by 0 bases, and 16 bases separated the two germline ends. The CDR3 is CASSPRTGQSTNEKLFF. The CDR3 DNA follows: TGTGCCAGCAGCCCCCGGACTGGACAGTCAACTAATGAAAAACTGTTTTTT.

This chain joins TRBV28 and TRBJ1-2; D gene ambiguous. This CDR3 is 12 amino acids long. Between the trimmed V and J ends, which lost 8 bases and 7 bases, there was a span of 14 bases. From germline, CDR1 is MDHEN and CDR2 SYDVKM. CDR3 sequence (DNA): TGTGCCAGCGAACTAAATGAGGCTGGCTACACCTTC. Translated, it gives CASELNEAGYTF.

V and J are TRBV4-3 and TRBJ2-6; a weak D match, TRBD2 (5 bases). Trimming took 4 bases from V and 2 from J, leaving 9 bases between them. CDR3 length: 15 amino acids. The V gene's germline CDR1 is LGHNA and CDR2 YSLEER. CDR3 nucleotides: TGCGCCAGCAGCCCCCGAGGGCCTGGGGCCAACGTCCTGACTTTC. Its translation: CASSPRGPGANVLTF.

V gene TRBV30 combines with J gene TRBJ2-1; the match to TRBD2 covers 7 bases. This CDR3 is 14 amino acids long. CDR1 is GTSNPN and CDR2 is SVGIG in the germline V gene (reference sequence). The trim removed 5 bases at V and 0 bases at J, leaving 4 bases unmatched. DNA for the CDR3: TGTGCCTGGCGCTCGGGGGGCTCCTACAATGAGCAGTTCTTC. This codes for CAWRSGGSYNEQFF.

The CDR3 bases are TGCAGCGTTCTAGCGGGGAGCCCCGAGCAGTACTTC. It yields the protein CSVLAGSPEQYF. The chain is built from TRBV29-1 and TRBJ2-7; 9 bases line up with TRBD2. V dropped 5 bases and J dropped 6; count of bases not matched to a gene: 5. The CDR3 is 12 residues long. The germline V gene has CDR1 SQVTM and CDR2 ANQGSEA.

The genes are TRBV7-9 and TRBJ2-1; D call uncertain. This CDR3 has 13 residues. In germline, CDR1 is SEHNR, CDR2 FQNEAQ (reference sequence). The ends were cut back, 2 bases at V and 6 bases at J, with 8 bases in the middle. The CDR3 nucleotides read TGTGCCAGCAGCTTATACACGGCCAATGAGCAGTTCTTC. It encodes CASSLYTANEQFF.

The chain recombines TRBV27 with TRBJ1-6; unclear D gene. CDR3 length: 14 amino acids. Trimming removed 2 bases at V and 9 bases at J, with 11 bases between. Germline V gene sequence: CDR1 MNHEY, CDR2 SMNVEV (reference sequence). CDR3 sequence: CASSLDLQGSPLHF. CDR3 coding DNA: TGTGCCAGCAGTTTAGACCTCCAAGGTTCACCCCTCCACTTT.

This chain uses TRBV6-5 with TRBJ2-1, with a possible D match to TRBD2 (6 bases). Germline values: CDR1 MNHEY, CDR2 SVGAGI. Trimming shortened V by 11 bases and J by 3 bases, and 17 bases separated the two germline ends. The CDR3 loop spans 14 amino acids. The DNA for the CDR3 is TGTGCCCTAGGAGGGGACTCCGACTACAATGAGCAGTTCTTC. Translating gives CALGGDSDYNEQFF.

This sequence joins TRBV11-1 and TRBJ2-1, with D unclear. V lost 4 bases and J lost 12, with 10 bases in between. Germline CDR1 reads SGHAT; CDR2 reads FQDESV (reference sequence). The CDR3 is 11 amino acids. CDR3 sequence (DNA): TGTGCCAGCAGCTCTTTCGTAGGGCAGTTCTTC. Translating it yields CASSSFVGQFF.

V is TRBV4-1 and J is TRBJ1-1; D gene unclear. The V end was cut by 0 bases, the J end by 0 bases, with 5 bases between. Germline assignment: CDR1 MGHRA and CDR2 YSYEKL. This CDR3 spans 14 amino acids. CDR3 DNA: TGCGCCAGCAGCCAAGACGCCGTGAACACTGAAGCTTTCTTT. This sequence encodes CASSQDAVNTEAFF.

The rearrangement uses TRBV6-5 and TRBJ2-1; no definite D call. The length of the CDR3 is 14 residues. V was trimmed by 0 bases and J by 4 bases, leaving 7 bases between them. Germline V gives CDR1 MNHEY, CDR2 SVGAGI. The CDR3 reads CASSYSSPYNEQFF. CDR3 coding DNA: TGTGCCAGCAGTTACTCGTCCCCTTACAATGAGCAGTTCTTC.

The V gene is TRBV29-1, the J gene TRBJ2-7, with 7 nucleotides matching TRBD2. This CDR3 spans 12 amino acids. The J segment lost 4 bases and the V segment lost 4 bases, leaving 4 bases of the junction unmatched. Germline V gene lookup returns CDR1 SQVTM and CDR2 ANQGSEA. The CDR3 spells CSVVAGEYEQYV. The CDR3, as DNA: TGCAGCGTTGTGGCGGGGGAGTACGAGCAGTACGTC.

The chain recombines TRBV7-3 with TRBJ1-3, with D unresolved. The V gene's germline CDR1 is SGHTA and CDR2 FQGTGA. The V end lost 10 bases, the J end lost 4 bases, and 11 bases lay between the germline ends. The CDR3 is made up of 12 amino acids. The CDR3 protein is CAITRCGNTIYF. CDR3 nucleotides: TGTGCCATCACACGATGCGGAAACACCATATATTTT.

J is TRBJ1-1 and V is TRBV6-5; possible D gene TRBD1, 6 bases. The CDR3 has 14 residues. In germline, CDR1 is MNHEY, CDR2 SVGAGI. Trimming removed 5 bases from V and 7 bases from J, with 17 bases in between. The CDR3 DNA follows: TGTGCCAGCAGTGCCAGAGCCGGGACAAGTGAAGCTTTCTTT. Encoded protein: CASSARAGTSEAFF.

This sequence joins TRBV9 and TRBJ1-5, with D maybe TRBD1 (5 bases). This CDR3 is built from 14 residues. Germline loops: CDR1 SGDLS, CDR2 YYNGEE. Trimming removed 3 bases from V and 7 bases from J, with 14 bases in between. The CDR3 protein is CASSEGPLGQPQHF. In DNA form, the CDR3 reads TGTGCCAGCAGCGAGGGGCCCCTTGGACAGCCCCAGCATTTT.

This rearrangement joins TRBV6-6 to TRBJ2-1; TRBD2 matches 11 bases. The CDR3 has 15 amino acids. Germline lookup yields CDR1 MNHNY and CDR2 SVGAGI (reference sequence). V shed 5 bases, J shed 7 bases, and the junction held 7 bases outside the gene matches. The CDR3 DNA is TGTGCCAGCAGTAACGGACTAGCGGGCGGGAATGAGCAGTTCTTC. Encoded protein: CASSNGLAGGNEQFF.

The chain employs TRBV7-8 and TRBJ2-7, with D perhaps matching TRBD1 (5 bases). Germline CDR1 reads SGHVS; CDR2 reads FQNEAQ. Trimming took 3 bases from V and 6 from J, leaving 15 bases between them. The CDR3 consists of 14 residues. DNA of the CDR3: TGTGCCAGCAGCTTCGGGCAGGGTGCGTTCGAGCAGTACGTC. Translation: CASSFGQGAFEQYV.

The rearrangement joins TRBV7-2 to TRBJ2-1; D is ambiguous. Looked up from germline, CDR1 is SGHTA and CDR2 is FQGNSA. Trimming pared 7 bases from V and 0 bases from J, leaving 10 bases between. The CDR3 contains 14 residues. The CDR3 bases are TGTGCCAGCATCGAAAAGGGCTCCTACAATGAGCAGTTCTTC. This gives the protein CASIEKGSYNEQFF.

This chain links TRBV27 with TRBJ2-1; 11 positions match TRBD2. Germline V gives CDR1 MNHEY, CDR2 SMNVEV (reference sequence). Germline trimming cut 3 bases from V and 2 bases from J; bases unmatched to any gene: 9. The CDR3 covers 18 residues. CDR3 residues: CASSLSSGGPTTYNEQFF. The CDR3 nucleotides read TGTGCCAGCAGTTTGTCTAGCGGGGGGCCTACAACCTACAATGAGCAGTTCTTC.